Listed below are T cell receptor beta chains from one sample, sequenced in a study of regulatory T cells in long-lasting Graves disease. TCRdb re-derived calls from the multiplex PCR reads in MiXCR, one entry per CDR3 protein. The sample has around 500,000 distinct CDR3 sequences, around 21% seen once. This specimen consisted of peripheral blood mononuclear cells (PBMCs), obtained when the disease was refractory, from a patient treated with antithyroid drugs. These receptors were obtained from a female donor with Graves disease. Both conserved end residues are part of each CDR3. The D gene is left open where the match is weak. Clone size appears in some rows only: once, few, many, or a class for an expanded clone.

>TRBV6-4|TRBJ2-6|-|many
TGTGCCAGCAGTGACTCGAGCGGGCCTTACCGATCTGGGGCCAACGTCCTGACTTTC
CASSDSSGPYRSGANVLTF
>TRBV7-9|TRBJ2-2|-|-
TGTGCCAGCAGCTTAACACAGAGCACCGGGGAGCTGTTTTTT
CASSLTQSTGELFF
>TRBV11-2|TRBJ1-3|-|few
TGTGCCAGCGGGGATAACACCATATATTTT
CASGDNTIYF
>TRBV29-1|TRBJ2-2|-|-
TGCAGCGTTACGGGTCTGGTCGGCACCGGGGAGCTGTTTTTT
CSVTGLVGTGELFF
>TRBV5-4|TRBJ1-1|-|many
TGTGCCAGCAGAAGAGACAGTCAGAACACTGAAGCTTTCTTT
CASRRDSQNTEAFF
>TRBV5-4|TRBJ1-2|-|few
TGTGCCAGCAGCCGTCGAGAAGGGGTGGGTGGCTACACCTTC
CASSRREGVGGYTF
>TRBV11-2|TRBJ2-5|TRBD1|many
TGTGCCAGCAGCCCGTGGACAGGGCTTGGACAAGAGACCCAGTACTTC
CASSPWTGLGQETQYF
>TRBV6-1|TRBJ1-2|-|many
TGTGCCAGCAGCCCGCCCGGGACAAACAACTATGGCTACACCTTC
CASSPPGTNNYGYTF
>TRBV5-1|TRBJ2-2|-|-
TGCGCCAGCAGCTTTCCTAGCGTCGTCGGGGAGCTGTTTTTT
CASSFPSVVGELFF
>TRBV11-2|TRBJ2-7|-|once
TGTGCCAGCAGCCAGATCGCCGAGCAGTACTTC
CASSQIAEQYF
>TRBV5-1|TRBJ2-2|-|-
TGCGCCAGCAGCTTTAGCGCGACGAACACCGGGGAGCTGTTTTTT
CASSFSATNTGELFF
>TRBV15|TRBJ2-5|-|many
TGTGCCACCAGCAGAGACCCCGGACATCAAGAGACCCAGTACTTC
CATSRDPGHQETQYF
>TRBV4-1|TRBJ1-4|-|-
TGCGCCAGCAGCCAAGTGGGACTTTCTAATGAAAAACTGTTTTTT
CASSQVGLSNEKLFF
>TRBV3-1|TRBJ2-7|TRBD1|many
TGTGCCAGCAGCCCGGGACAGGGGTTCCACGAGCAGTACTTC
CASSPGQGFHEQYF
>TRBV12-3/TRBV12-4|TRBJ1-5|-|many
TGTGCCAGCAGCCTCACAACTTACCGGCCCCAGCATTTT
CASSLTTYRPQHF
>TRBV7-9|TRBJ2-7|-|-
TGTGCCAGCAGCCCGGGCGGGGCTATGTACGAGCAGTACTTC
CASSPGGAMYEQYF
>TRBV28|TRBJ1-1|-|many
TGTGCCAGTCCAAAGCCCGGGGAGGCTAAGAACACTGAAGCTTTCTTT
CASPKPGEAKNTEAFF
>TRBV12-3/TRBV12-4|TRBJ2-7|-|-
TGTGCCAGCAGTCGGACTGACCACGAGCAGTACTTC
CASSRTDHEQYF
>TRBV28|TRBJ2-7|-|many
TGTGCCACCGGTGGCTCCTACGAGCAGTACTTC
CATGGSYEQYF
>TRBV6-1|TRBJ2-7|-|medium-sized
TGTGCCAGCAGTGAAGCCCCGGACGGGTCCTACGAGCAGTACTTC
CASSEAPDGSYEQYF
>TRBV28|TRBJ2-5|TRBD2|many
TGTGCCAGCAGTCCGGGACTAGCGGGAGCGGAGACCCAGTACTTC
CASSPGLAGAETQYF
>TRBV28|TRBJ2-7|-|many
TGTGCCAGCAGCCGCACAGGTCCGAGCTCCTACGAGCAGTACTTC
CASSRTGPSSYEQYF
>TRBV9|TRBJ2-7|TRBD1|-
TGTGCCAGCAGCTCTAGACAGGGATTCTCCTACGAGCAGTACTTC
CASSSRQGFSYEQYF
>TRBV19|TRBJ1-5|TRBD1|few
TGTGCCAGGGGGACAGACAATCAGCCCCAGCATTTT
CARGTDNQPQHF